These 26 T cell receptor beta chains were sequenced from one sample in a study of identical twins. MiXCR, run by TCRdb on the 5' RACE reads, gives a single entry per CDR3 protein. Here the sample spans 690,000 or so distinct CDR3 sequences, approximately 6% being singletons. Sequences were obtained from naive T cells sorted from blood. These receptors originate from a man younger than 30 in good health.

The V gene is TRBV6-1, the J gene TRBJ2-1; D perhaps matches TRBD2 (6 bases). The length of the CDR3 is 15 residues. Germline CDR1 and CDR2: MNHNS and SASEGT. The ends were cut back, 8 bases at V and 7 bases at J, with 21 bases in the middle. The CDR3 nucleotides read TGTGCCAGCTCCGAACCTAGCGCCCGGTCGAATGAGCAGTTCTTC. As protein: CASSEPSARSNEQFF.

The sample holds a few counts of this clonotype. For the CDR3, the DNA is TGTGCCAGCAGCTACCGGGACAGGGCCAATCAGCCCCAGCATTTT. This translates into CASSYRDRANQPQHF. The chain joins TRBV28 to TRBJ1-5; 9 bases agree with TRBD1. V lost 6 bases to trimming and J lost 3 bases; unmatched junction nucleotides: 6. Per germline, CDR1 MDHEN and CDR2 SYDVKM. The CDR3 is 15 amino acids.

At least ten counts were recorded for this clonotype. This chain connects TRBV28 to TRBJ2-2, with D unresolved. Trimming took off 10 bases at V and 3 bases at J, with 21 bases between the two ends. The germline V gene encodes CDR1 MDHEN and CDR2 SYDVKM. The CDR3 length is 16 residues. Here the CDR3 reads CATNPSEQEYTGELFF. In nucleotides, the CDR3 is TGTGCCACCAACCCGTCGGAGCAGGAGTACACCGGGGAGCTGTTTTTT.

This clonotype was counted between two and nine times. The chain combines TRBV27 with TRBJ2-7; no reliable D call. Germline CDR1 and CDR2: MNHEY and SMNVEV (reference sequence). Trimming removed 0 bases at V and 2 bases at J, with 8 bases between. The CDR3 consists of 14 residues. The CDR3 spells CASSLSGRTYEQYF. The CDR3 bases are TGTGCCAGCAGTTTATCTGGCCGAACCTACGAGCAGTACTTC.

The J gene is TRBJ2-6, the V gene TRBV12-3 or TRBV12-4, with a weak D call TRBD1 (6 bases). V was trimmed by 0 bases and J by 0 bases, leaving 12 bases between them. This CDR3 is 18 amino acids long. This CDR3 reads CASSLATGEYSGANVLTF. For the CDR3, the DNA is TGTGCCAGCAGTTTAGCGACAGGAGAATACTCTGGGGCCAACGTCCTGACTTTC.

This clonotype has only a few counts. The V call is TRBV29-1, the J call TRBJ2-1; the D gene is possibly TRBD2 (6 bases). The germline gives CDR1 SQVTM, CDR2 ANQGSEA. The V end was cut by 2 bases, the J end by 5 bases, with 13 bases between. The CDR3 has 14 amino acids. CDR3 DNA: TGCAGCGTTGAACGGGACTGGGGTCACAATGAGCAGTTCTTC. This encodes CSVERDWGHNEQFF.

This clonotype came up many times. The chain employs TRBV24-1 and TRBJ2-2, with unresolved D. The CDR3 contains 13 residues. V gave up 1 base and J gave up 5 bases, with 4 bases separating them. Germline V gene sequence: CDR1 KGHDR, CDR2 SFDVKD. The CDR3 here is CATSDFVTGELFF. In DNA form, the CDR3 reads TGTGCCACCAGTGATTTTGTGACCGGGGAGCTGTTTTTT.

This clonotype was counted at least ten times. This chain uses TRBV7-8 with TRBJ2-7, with 9 positions matching TRBD2. CDR1 is SGHVS, CDR2 FQNEAQ, per germline. V was clipped by 1 base and J by 4 bases; unmatched bases: 14. The CDR3 runs to 18 residues. CDR3 residues: CASSLGAFGTSLWYEQYV. The CDR3 bases are TGTGCCAGCAGCTTAGGAGCATTCGGGACTAGCCTTTGGTACGAGCAGTACGTC.

The sample holds many counts of this clonotype. The rearrangement joins TRBV12-5 to TRBJ2-1; D may match TRBD1 or TRBD2 (5 bases each). This CDR3 is built from 14 residues. Trimming left V 7 bases short and J 0 bases short, with 10 bases between. Per germline, CDR1 LGHNT and CDR2 FRNRAP. Written as DNA, the CDR3 is TGTGCTAGTGTCCGGGACGCCTCCTACAATGAGCAGTTCTTC. Protein product: CASVRDASYNEQFF. Full variable domain (rest looked up from reference TRBV12-5 and TRBJ2-1): DARVTQTPRHKVTEMGQEVTMRCQPILGHNTVFWYRQTMMQGLELLAYFRNRAPLDDSGMPKDRFSAEMPDATLATLKIQPSEPRDSAVYFCASVRDASYNEQFFGPGTRLTVL.

The chain has TRBV7-2 and TRBJ2-3; 14 nucleotides match TRBD2. J lost 5 bases, V lost 0 bases, and 10 bases had no gene match. The CDR3 extends over 19 amino acids. The germline V gene has CDR1 SGHTA and CDR2 FQGNSA. The CDR3 protein is CASSLAAWTSGRKVDTQYF. CDR3 nucleotide sequence: TGTGCCAGCAGCTTAGCGGCCTGGACTAGCGGGAGGAAAGTAGATACGCAGTATTTT.

This clonotype occurred many times. The chain recombines TRBV20-1 with TRBJ1-1, with a possible D match to TRBD1 (6 bases). The germline V and J ends were trimmed by 3 bases and 5 bases, with 13 bases remaining between them. Germline V CDR1 and CDR2: DFQATT, SNEGSKA (reference sequence). The CDR3 has 13 amino acids. For the CDR3, the DNA is TGCAGTGCTAGCGGCAGGGGAGTGACTGAAGCTTTCTTT. Translated, it gives CSASGRGVTEAFF.

The chain employs TRBV12-3 or TRBV12-4 and TRBJ2-3; D gene uncertain. V was shortened by 2 bases and J by 4 bases, with 13 bases between the two germline ends. The CDR3 is 15 residues long. In DNA form, the CDR3 reads TGTGCCAGCAGTTTATCTTCTAGTGGGCCAGATACGCAGTATTTT. Protein: CASSLSSSGPDTQYF.

A few counts support this clonotype. The rearrangement joins TRBV6-2 or TRBV6-3 to TRBJ2-1, with 8 bases identical to TRBD2. Losses at the gene ends were 7 bases for V and 2 bases for J; bases not matched to a gene: 4. Germline lookup yields CDR1 MNHEY and CDR2 SVGEGT. The CDR3 contains 14 residues. The CDR3 is CASIGLAPYNEQFF. In nucleotides, the CDR3 is TGTGCCAGCATCGGACTAGCCCCCTACAATGAGCAGTTCTTC.

The genes are TRBV25-1 and TRBJ2-5; tentatively, D is TRBD2 (7 bases). This CDR3 spans 15 amino acids. The germline gives CDR1 MGHDK, CDR2 SYGVNS. Trimming pared 5 bases from V and 3 bases from J, leaving 16 bases between. The CDR3 loop reads CASSPGGVPKETQYF. CDR3 nucleotides: TGTGCCAGCAGTCCGGGGGGCGTGCCCAAAGAGACCCAGTACTTC.

This clonotype was counted ten times or more. The chain links TRBV5-8 to TRBJ2-1, with D maybe TRBD2 (6 bases). The CDR3 sequence is 16 residues long. Trimming cost V 2 bases and J 8 bases, with 20 bases left between them. Germline V lookup: CDR1 SGHTS, CDR2 YDEGEE. The DNA of the CDR3 is TGTGCCAGCAGCTTCGGCACTAGCTTCCTCCGGGATGAGCAGTTCTTC. Translating gives CASSFGTSFLRDEQFF.

The chain is built from TRBV12-3 or TRBV12-4 and TRBJ2-7; D unresolved. This CDR3 is 13 amino acids long. V lost 2 bases and J 1 base, leaving 6 bases between the germline ends. CDR3 nucleotides: TGTGCCAGCAGTTTAAGGAAATCCTACGAGCAGTACTTC. Translation gives CASSLRKSYEQYF.

This clonotype was seen many times. The DNA for the CDR3 is TGCAGTGCTGGGACTAGCGGGATCGGGGCCAAAAACATTCAGTACTTC. Amino acids: CSAGTSGIGAKNIQYF. V and J are TRBV20-1 and TRBJ2-4; 13 bases are shared with TRBD2. V was pared by 5 bases and J by 1 base, with 5 bases of the junction left unmatched. The CDR3 is made up of 16 amino acids. Germline-derived CDR1 and CDR2 are DFQATT and SNEGSKA (reference sequence).

This clonotype has a count of ten or more. This chain joins TRBV5-1 and TRBJ2-1, with 7 bases identical to TRBD2. The CDR3 totals 14 residues. Germline V gene sequence: CDR1 SGHRS, CDR2 YFSETQ. Losses at the gene ends were 3 bases for V and 3 bases for J; bases not matched to a gene: 3. CDR3 amino acids: CASSSLASYNEQFF. The CDR3 DNA sequence: TGCGCCAGCAGCTCACTAGCGAGCTACAATGAGCAGTTCTTC.

In this sample, this clonotype turned up many times. The DNA for the CDR3 is TGTGCCAGCAGCCAACCGGGGGCTGGCGGGGAGCTGTTTTTT. Protein sequence: CASSQPGAGGELFF. The chain recombines TRBV4-2 with TRBJ2-2; D might be TRBD1 or TRBD2, each matching 6 bases. Germline V lookup: CDR1 LGHNA, CDR2 YNFKEQ. Trimming stripped 2 bases from V and 7 bases from J, with 11 bases between. The CDR3 totals 14 residues.

This clonotype was observed many times. The gene calls are TRBV27 and TRBJ1-2; maybe TRBD1 (5 bases). Germline V gives CDR1 MNHEY, CDR2 SMNVEV (reference sequence). There are 14 residues in the CDR3. The ends were cut back, 2 bases at V and 3 bases at J, with 10 bases in the middle. The CDR3 here is CASSLRDRDYGYTF. CDR3 DNA sequence: TGTGCCAGCAGTTTACGGGACCGGGACTATGGCTACACCTTC.

Many counts were recorded for this clonotype. The rearrangement uses TRBV12-3 or TRBV12-4 and TRBJ2-3; 7 bases are a match to TRBD2. V dropped 5 bases and J dropped 2; count of bases not matched to a gene: 13. The CDR3 totals 17 residues. The CDR3 coding sequence is TGTGCCAGCAGTACGGGGGACTACTTGCAAACCACAGATACGCAGTATTTT. It encodes CASSTGDYLQTTDTQYF.

This clonotype was seen repeatedly, ten times or more. This chain joins TRBV24-1 and TRBJ1-1; TRBD1 matches at 8 bases. V lost 5 bases and J lost 1; bases outside the gene matches: 5. CDR3 size: 15 residues. The V gene's germline CDR1 is KGHDR and CDR2 SFDVKD. The CDR3 protein is CATSGKTGANTEAFF. DNA of the CDR3: TGTGCCACCAGTGGTAAGACAGGGGCGAACACTGAAGCTTTCTTT.

This clonotype was detected a few times. The chain uses TRBV29-1 and TRBJ2-1, with TRBD1 matching over 11 bases. Germline V CDR1 and CDR2: SQVTM, ANQGSEA. This CDR3 has 14 residues. V trimming: 4 bases; J trimming: 12 bases; junction bases outside the gene matches: 11. The chain's CDR3 is CSVAHGTGGLGQFF. CDR3 nucleotide sequence: TGCAGCGTTGCCCACGGGACAGGGGGTCTTGGGCAGTTCTTC.

This chain links TRBV18 with TRBJ2-1; the D call may be TRBD1 or TRBD2 (5 bases each). The germline V gene has CDR1 KGHSH and CDR2 LQKENI. The V and J ends lost 3 bases and 11 bases respectively, with 11 bases between them. The CDR3 has 12 amino acids. CDR3 protein: CASSPKGTQQFF. CDR3 nucleotide sequence: TGTGCCAGCTCACCCAAAGGGACCCAGCAGTTCTTC.

This clonotype was detected many times. V and J are TRBV11-1 and TRBJ2-7; 14 nucleotides align to TRBD2. CDR3 length: 18 residues. Losses at the gene ends were 7 bases for V and 0 bases for J; bases not matched to a gene: 11. Germline V gene sequence: CDR1 SGHAT, CDR2 FQDESV (reference sequence). This CDR3 reads CASTRGTSGGRSSYEQYF. CDR3 DNA sequence: TGTGCCAGCACCCGCGGGACTAGCGGGGGTCGAAGCTCCTACGAGCAGTACTTC.

This clonotype occurred a few times. The chain has TRBV11-2 and TRBJ2-3, with 7 bases aligning to TRBD1. The CDR3 extends over 15 amino acids. The V gene's germline CDR1 is SGHAT and CDR2 FQNNGV. V lost 2 bases and J lost 4; bases outside the gene matches: 6. The CDR3 region is CASSLLRGGADTQYF. The CDR3 coding sequence is TGTGCCAGCAGCTTACTGAGAGGGGGCGCAGATACGCAGTATTTT.